The sequence of this T cell receptor beta chain was determined in a study of T cell repertoires in cytomegalovirus infection. Study as a whole: CMV epitopes that were recently identified and HLA-C-restricted were used alongside well-studied HLA-B-restricted ones. Both CMV infection and a matching HLA type were indicated by public TCR beta signatures.

The V gene lost 7 bases and the J gene lost 2 bases, with 11 bases spanning the gap. CDR3 length equals 13 residues. In germline, CDR1 is SGHDN, CDR2 FVKESK. The sample holds a few counts of this clonotype. What it binds is not known. The study's findings and limits: Identification of carriers of CMV plus the relevant HLA was achieved through cumulative public TCR beta family frequency. Predominance within the ex vivo response was attributable to HLA-C-restricted CMV-specific TCR beta clonotypes.

One entry per CDR3 protein, called by TCRdb with MiXCR from the reads. The top ten clones hold roughly 90% of a sample with some 43,000 distinct CDR3 sequences, 20% to 25% of them seen once. The gene calls are TRBV14 and TRBJ2-5, with D possibly being TRBD1 (6 bases). The sequence was obtained from a human donor in good health (CMV status not recorded). Some clones in this sample may be carry-over from other donors' samples. The input for sequencing was CD8+ T cells from cultured PBMCs, taken from culture after CMV antigen stimulation. This CDR3 is CASTKTGQETQYF. Written as DNA, the CDR3 is TGTGCCAGCACCAAGACAGGACAAGAGACCCAGTACTTC.